This TCR beta chain was sequenced for a study of memory CD4+ T cells and cytomegalovirus serostatus. Study summary: This sample comes from healthy Belgian adults, under 10 CMV seropositive, approximately 24 seronegative.

This clone has more than one count but fewer than ten. Assay used: immunoSEQ multiplex PCR; TCRdb lists only in-frame clones, some missing. The table shows roughly 56,000 clones, with roughly 87% occurring only once. The ends were cut back, 0 bases at V and 11 bases at J, with 10 bases in the middle. The CDR3 runs to 11 residues. CDR1 is GTSNPN and CDR2 is SVGIG in the germline V gene (reference sequence). The sort gate was single viable CD3+CD4+CD8-CD45RO+ cells for memory CD4+ T cells. The gene calls are TRBV30 and TRBJ1-2, with D unresolved. The clonotype comes from an adult in good health and CMV-seronegative. Input material: memory CD4+ T cells from blood. The CDR3, as DNA: TGTGCCTGGAGTGTAGGAGCCCAGTACACCTTC. The encoded protein is CAWSVGAQYTF.